The clone carrying this T cell receptor (beta chain) has only a few counts. Its antigen is unknown. PCR was performed a second time for about 7 to 12 cycles using a sample-barcoded 5' primer and a J-beta primer mix. TCRdb re-called the 5' RACE reads through MiXCR, storing one row per CDR3 protein. The sample has some 760,000 distinct CDR3 sequences, approximately 25% seen once. This sample is drawn from a study of blood T cells in healthy people across ages. Study outcomes and limitations: Donors of long life had a larger count of naive CD4+ cells and greater diversity than aged donors.

Aged about 6 to 90, donors were systemically healthy Caucasians from Russia. No fewer than 7 million PBMCs went into each sample. The germline gives CDR1 SGHAT, CDR2 FQNNGV. Trimming cost V 1 base and J 3 bases; bases outside gene matches: 5. The CDR3 spans 16 residues. Another study also made use of these data, one on T cells of mothers and their children.

Sample: blood. The receptor comes from a boy between 10 and 17 years old in good health. The chain has TRBV11-2 and TRBJ1-2, with 10 positions matching TRBD1. This CDR3 reads CASSLAGTGVDYGYTF. The CDR3 DNA reads TGTGCCAGCAGCTTAGCCGGGACAGGGGTTGACTATGGCTACACCTTC.